Shown below are 9 T cell receptor beta chains from a single sample sequenced in a study of beta chain features in type 1 diabetes. As every portion of the isolated RNA was reverse transcribed, the sequencing read expressed TCRB transcripts. The method was immunoSEQ multiplex PCR; TCRdb's version includes in-frame clones alone and lacks a portion of them. The sample includes approximately 250,000 clones, 13% to 15% seen only once; the top ten take roughly 0.024%. Sequenced sample: naive CD4+ T cells from blood. The receptors were gathered from a woman in her 40s in good health.

The chain couples TRBV25-1 to TRBJ1-3; 7 positions match TRBD1. The V segment lost 7 bases and the J segment 0 bases; nucleotides outside the gene matches: 3. Germline loops: CDR1 MGHDK, CDR2 SYGVNS. CDR3 length: 14 residues. For the CDR3, the DNA is TGTGCCAGCACCTCAGGGGGCTCTGGAAACACCATATATTTT. Its protein is CASTSGGSGNTIYF.

The chain employs TRBV6-5 and TRBJ2-7, with 7 bases lining up with TRBD1. There are 12 residues in the CDR3. The germline V gene encodes CDR1 MNHEY and CDR2 SVGAGI. After removal of 6 bases from V and 4 bases from J, the junction contained 3 bases not matched to a gene. The CDR3 DNA follows: TGTGCCAGCAGGGGGGACAGTTACGAGCAGTACTTC. Amino acid sequence: CASRGDSYEQYF.

The chain uses TRBV5-1 and TRBJ1-5, with unresolved D. The CDR3 extends over 15 amino acids. Germline CDR1 and CDR2: SGHRS and YFSETQ. Trimming stripped 4 bases from V and 6 bases from J, with 17 bases between. The CDR3 DNA is TGCGCCAGCAGCCCTCTCTCGGGAATCGGTCAGCCCCAGCATTTT. Translating it yields CASSPLSGIGQPQHF.

This clone was seen a handful of times. The CDR3 DNA reads as TGTGCCAGCAGCCTACCCTGGGGGACAGGGAACACTGAAGCTTTCTTT. It yields the protein CASSLPWGTGNTEAFF. The chain uses TRBV7-9 and TRBJ1-1; 8 bases map to TRBD1. Germline V gene lookup returns CDR1 SEHNR and CDR2 FQNEAQ (reference sequence). This CDR3 region has 16 residues. Unmatched junction bases numbered 9, after V lost 5 bases and J lost 1 base.

This clone was recorded a few times. CDR3 sequence (DNA): TGTGCCAGCAGTTCGACAGAGTATCAGCCCCAGCATTTT. Protein: CASSSTEYQPQHF. This chain links TRBV6-5 with TRBJ1-5; a possible D gene is TRBD1 (5 bases). V was clipped by 4 bases and J by 5 bases, with 9 bases between them. From germline, CDR1 is MNHEY and CDR2 SVGAGI. This CDR3 comprises 13 residues.

The V gene is TRBV19, the J gene TRBJ2-7; unclear D gene. This CDR3 spans 13 amino acids. CDR1 is LNHDA and CDR2 is SQIVND in the germline V gene (reference sequence). V was clipped by 5 bases and J by 5 bases, with 13 bases between them. The CDR3 DNA follows: TGTGCCAGTAGTGCCACGGGTTTCGACGAGCAGTACTTC. This encodes CASSATGFDEQYF. Using reference TRBV19 and TRBJ2-7 for the parts outside the CDR3, the full variable domain is DGGITQSPKYLFRKEGQNVTLSCEQNLNHDAMYWYRQDPGQGLRLIYYSQIVNDFQKGDIAEGYSVSREKKESFPLTVTSAQKNPTAFYLCASSATGFDEQYFGPGTRLTVT.

This clone was seen only a few times. The rearrangement uses TRBV19 and TRBJ2-7, with 10 bases lining up with TRBD1. V shed 7 bases and J 2 bases; nucleotides not matched to a gene: 5. Per germline, CDR1 LNHDA and CDR2 SQIVND (reference sequence). The CDR3 runs 14 residues. The CDR3 here is CASTTGTGAYEQYF. The CDR3 region has the DNA TGTGCCAGTACAACAGGGACAGGGGCCTACGAGCAGTACTTC.

J is TRBJ1-1 and V is TRBV27; D unclear. CDR3 length equals 14 residues. Germline values: CDR1 MNHEY, CDR2 SMNVEV (reference sequence). V lost 2 bases to trimming and J lost 7 bases, with 14 bases between them. The CDR3 bases are TGTGCCAGCAGTTTAAAACCGGGAGGGCGTGAAGCTTTCTTT. Amino acids: CASSLKPGGREAFF.

The sample holds a few counts of this clone. This rearrangement joins TRBV7-2 to TRBJ1-5, with D perhaps TRBD1 (6 bases). CDR3 size: 16 residues. The ends were cut back, 2 bases at V and 1 base at J, with 12 bases in the middle. Germline CDR1 reads SGHTA; CDR2 reads FQGNSA. DNA for the CDR3: TGTGCCAGCAGCTTATCAGGGGCCGGGAGCAATCAGCCCCAGCATTTT. It specifies CASSLSGAGSNQPQHF.